The sequence of this TCR beta chain was determined in a study of early T cells in non-severe SARS-CoV-2 infection. Looking at the study overall: From unsorted whole blood, bulk RNA was sequenced, and the chains remained unpaired. Findings and limits, study-wide: Private and CD4 specificities were missed by VDJdb matching, skewed to anti-spike CD8.

This clonotype was seen only a few times. Its target is not known. The TCR library protocol was used to attach unique molecular identifiers. These identifiers were attached to individual cDNA molecules. TCRdb re-analysed the 5' RACE reads in MiXCR, keeping a single row per CDR3 protein. The sample yields some 60,000 distinct CDR3 sequences, about 8.9% seen once. Trimming pared 3 bases from V and 4 bases from J, leaving 16 bases between. The germline CDR1 and CDR2 sequences are MNHEY and SMNVEV (reference sequence). The CDR3 length is 15 residues. The rearrangement links TRBV27 to TRBJ2-7; D is perhaps TRBD1 (6 bases). Sequencing input: whole blood. This TCR was recovered from an adult who was a healthcare worker with PCR-confirmed SARS-CoV-2 infection or an uninfected control (not recorded which). In nucleotides, the CDR3 is TGTGCCAGCAGTTTTGGGGTCGGACAGTCATACGAGCAGTACTTC. This codes for CASSFGVGQSYEQYF.